In its sample, the clone carrying this T cell receptor beta chain ranks as medium-sized. Antigen unknown. Reverse transcription used 500 to 550 ng RNA and constant-region primers for alpha and beta. Each of the alpha and beta chains got its own library through chain-specific third strand synthesis with indices. Each cDNA molecule was barcoded, and a single primer pair amplified each chain. TCRdb used MiXCR to reprocess the 5' RACE reads, holding one entry per CDR3 protein. The sample shows several thousand distinct CDR3 sequences, 7.5% to 9.5% of them seen only once. The CDR3 runs 16 residues. Looked up from germline, CDR1 is SGHAT and CDR2 is FQNNGV. V dropped 5 bases and J dropped 0 bases, with 16 bases sitting between them. The sample belongs to a study of HIV-infected patients and healthy controls. General study findings and limits: Treated samples reflected only about three months of therapy, arguably too short to observe immune reconstitution. Healthy control repertoires had roughly threefold more distinct CDR3s than untreated HIV+ repertoires, and higher Shannon diversity.

Follow-up blood was drawn about 14 weeks, roughly three months, after antiretroviral therapy began. Whole blood was used without fractionation, so all unsorted peripheral T cells were included. This chain links TRBV11-2 with TRBJ1-1; D remains ambiguous. This receptor was obtained from an adult with HIV infection. This material consisted of blood, taken during antiretroviral therapy. The CDR3 protein is CASSPACKWVNTEAFF. In nucleotides, the CDR3 is TGTGCCAGCAGCCCCGCGTGTAAGTGGGTGAACACTGAAGCTTTCTTT.